Sequencing of this T cell receptor beta chain was carried out in a study of T cells after yellow fever vaccination. This clonotype was recorded many times. Its antigen remains unknown. This CDR3 comprises 14 residues. Trimming shortened V by 2 bases and J by 11 bases, and 16 bases separated the two germline ends. Findings and limits, study-wide: A faster peak, day 5 versus 15, was reached by the weaker secondary response. Post-booster reappearance was seen for most primary-vaccination clones (96% CD4, around 88% CD8). Although most clonotypes did not, a small share appeared in both CD4 and CD8 compartments.

Production of TCR cDNA was by 5'RACE template switching, which also added a universal primer site and UMIs. TCRdb used MiXCR to reprocess the 5' RACE reads, holding one entry per CDR3 protein. The table includes 310,000 or so distinct CDR3 sequences, 3% to 4.5% detected once. The receptor was derived from a man younger than 30 who received the YFV17D yellow fever vaccine. The sequenced sample was PBMCs, obtained on the day of the yellow fever booster vaccination. V is TRBV12-3 or TRBV12-4 and J is TRBJ1-5; no definite D call. This chain's CDR3 is CASSLREGFASQHF. CDR3 bases: TGTGCCAGCAGTTTAAGGGAGGGCTTTGCGTCCCAGCATTTT.